A single T cell receptor (beta chain) is shown here with its context. The antigen is not known. Time point noted: newly diagnosed, previously untreated cHL patient sample. Purification of CD4+ T cells from thawed PBMCs was achieved by magnetic negative selection. The data are from a study of PD-1 blockade in classical Hodgkin lymphoma. The table came from immunoSEQ multiplex PCR; TCRdb's copy has only in-frame clones and leaves some out. This repertoire shows more than 30,000 clones, about 85% found once; its top ten account for approximately 1.2%. This CDR3 region has 14 residues. Between the trimmed V and J ends, which lost 2 bases and 6 bases, there was a span of 11 bases. The germline gives CDR1 LNHDA, CDR2 SQIVND (reference sequence). Study results and caveats: Compared with healthy donors, newly diagnosed patients reportedly showed lower baseline TCR diversity. What caused the repertoire differences, perhaps disease activity or prior therapy, remains undefined.

The chain links TRBV19 to TRBJ2-1; TRBD2 is a possible D gene (5 bases). The clonotype originates from a human donor with classical Hodgkin lymphoma. Sequenced: CD4+ T cells from blood. CDR3 residues: CASSIQTTSNEQFF. In DNA, the CDR3 is TGTGCCAGTAGTATACAGACTACTAGCAATGAGCAGTTCTTC.